This paragraph covers one TCR beta chain sequence. The data are from a study of blood T cell repertoires in COVID-19. Study context: The United States, Italy and Spain provided the acute and convalescent COVID-19 samples.

Original data processing: Reference gene primers were amplified, and this amplification served to estimate nucleated cell counts. Assay: immunoSEQ multiplex PCR; the TCRdb copy retains only in-frame clones and omits some. V, J and clone size are taken as reported in that table, and D and trimming were inferred from the DNA itself. The sample lists some 420,000 clones, approximately 90% occurring once. Participant age was roughly 18 to 95 years, and participants resided in approximately 25 US areas. Assignments of participants to cohorts depended upon their own reported clinical history. The sample comprised PBMCs or T cells enriched from blood (not recorded which). The source of this sequence is a young man who had recovered from COVID-19.

DNA for the CDR3: TGTGCCAGCAGGTTAGGGAGGATCTACGAGCAGTACTTC. Encoded protein: CASRLGRIYEQYF. The genes are TRBV28 and TRBJ2-7; the D gene is possibly TRBD2 (6 bases). Germline assignment: CDR1 MDHEN and CDR2 SYDVKM. The length of the CDR3 is 13 residues. V lost 6 bases and J lost 3, with 12 bases in between.